The text below deals with one TCR beta chain. The table lists this clonotype with a few counts. It lacks a known antigen. No base quality values were provided; no much bigger clone lies one nucleotide off. This sample was taken from a study of response to subunit inactivated influenza vaccine listed by TCRdb under 2018. With respect to the entire study: The study used deep quantitative T cell receptor repertoire profiling to track responses to a trivalent subunit inactivated influenza vaccine. General findings and caveats noted by the study authors: According to the authors, only a limited number of new T cells may be recruited by each seasonal influenza vaccination.

Receptor libraries were prepared by RT-PCR. These reads were obtained on an Illumina HiSeq 2500. TCRdb cleaned the public reads at Q25 with fastp, built clones with MiXCR and kept in-frame beta chains. A single entry per CDR3 protein holds the most common genes and DNA from its merged rows. The sample has hundreds of thousands of distinct CDR3 sequences on record, 14% of them singletons. The biggest ten clones account for roughly 7.6% of the sample. The clonotype originates from a man aged 50-60 years who received an inactivated influenza vaccine. Donor details come from another sample of the same person, matched by shared clones. The source material was PBMCs from blood, sampled 14 to 15 days before vaccination.

The CDR3 protein: CASSYFPSGSGEQYF. The sequenced DNA: TGTGCCAGCAGTTACTTTCCTAGCGGGAGCGGCGAGCAGTACTTC. The V and J segments used are TRBV6-5 and TRBJ2-7, with 10 junctional bases fitting TRBD2. The germline V gene yields MNHEY for CDR1 and SVGAGI for CDR2. V ends up 1 base short and J 6 bases short, with an unmatched junction base count of 6. The CDR3 measures 15 amino acids from cysteine to phenylalanine. Only CDR3 DNA is held: 45 bases, read in frame from base 1.